The 6 T cell receptor beta chains given below trace back to one sample, sequenced in a study of blood T cells in healthy people across ages. The second PCR ran 7 to 11 cycles with a sample-barcoded 5' primer and J-beta primers. TCRdb independently ran MiXCR on the 5' RACE reads; one entry per CDR3 protein. There are over 1.5 million distinct CDR3 sequences in the sample; roughly 52% occur only once, and more than 2% lies in the top ten. Material: blood. These receptors were obtained from a woman in her thirties or forties in good health.

The chain joins TRBV3-1 to TRBJ2-5; D is tentatively TRBD1 or TRBD2 (5 bases each). Germline CDR1 and CDR2: LGHDT and YNNKEL (reference sequence). The CDR3 spans 14 residues. V was pared by 2 bases and J by 5 bases, with 12 bases between. CDR3 amino acids: CASSQCCWGETQYF. The CDR3 nucleotides read TGTGCCAGCAGCCAATGTTGTTGGGGGGAGACCCAGTACTTC.

This chain links TRBV5-1 with TRBJ2-3, with 8 bases matching TRBD2. Germline-derived CDR1 and CDR2 are SGHRS and YFSETQ. J lost 2 bases, V lost 3 bases, and 14 bases had no gene match. CDR3 size: 18 residues. The CDR3 DNA reads TGCGCCAGCAGCTGGGGGTGGGGTAGCGGGGAGACCACAGATACGCAGTATTTT. Its translation: CASSWGWGSGETTDTQYF.

The chain is built from TRBV6-2 or TRBV6-3 and TRBJ1-6; D ambiguous. V was cut by 6 bases and J by 9 bases, with 9 bases left in between. Germline V CDR1 and CDR2: MNHEY, SVGEGT. The CDR3 has 12 residues. DNA of the CDR3: TGTGCCAGCAGCCTTACTACTTCACCCCTCCACTTT. It translates to CASSLTTSPLHF.

Regarding this clonotype: A much bigger clone sits one base away, suggesting this may be a read error. V usage is TRBV9 and J usage is TRBJ2-3; D is undetermined. CDR1 and CDR2 from the germline V gene are SGDLS and YYNGEE. This CDR3 comprises 13 residues. Trimming removed 1 base at V and 2 bases at J, with 5 bases between. The DNA for the CDR3 is TGTGCCAGCAGCGTATGGGACACAGATACGCAGTATTTT. Its translation is CASSVWDTDTQYF.

This clonotype was detected a few times. The chain combines TRBV2 with TRBJ2-1; TRBD2 agrees at 7 bases. The trim removed 2 bases at V and 6 bases at J, leaving 1 base unmatched. CDR3 length equals 13 residues. CDR1 and CDR2 (germline): SNHLY, FYNNEI. CDR3 residues: CASSESGGNEQFF. Here the CDR3 DNA reads TGTGCCAGCAGTGAATCGGGGGGCAATGAGCAGTTCTTC.

V is TRBV20-1 and J is TRBJ2-3; TRBD1 agrees at 9 bases. Germline CDR1 reads DFQATT; CDR2 reads SNEGSKA (reference sequence). The length of the CDR3 is 16 residues. Trimming at V came to 6 bases and at J to 0 bases, leaving 10 bases not matched to a gene. The CDR3 here is CSATDRGMWSTDTQYF. In nucleotides, the CDR3 is TGCAGTGCGACGGACAGGGGTATGTGGAGCACAGATACGCAGTATTTT.